This TCR beta chain was profiled in a study of T cell repertoires in cytomegalovirus infection. Study as a whole: Public TCR beta signatures were indicative of both CMV infection and a matching HLA type. Study-wide findings and caveats: HLA-C-restricted CMV clonotypes gave the most frequent clonotype in two of eight donors. Based on cumulative public TCR beta family frequency, carriers of CMV plus the relevant HLA were identified.

Trimming pared 7 bases from V and 2 bases from J, leaving 11 bases between. The CDR3 sequence is 13 residues long. Germline CDR1 is LNHDA and CDR2 is SQIVND (reference sequence). This clonotype has just a few counts. Its specificity is not known. TCRdb recomputed calls from the reads with MiXCR, one row per CDR3 protein. The repertoire has hundreds of thousands of distinct CDR3 sequences, roughly a tenth of them found once; the top ten carry 2.5%. The sample consisted of PBMCs. The sequence was obtained from a human donor in good health (CMV status not recorded). Some clones in this sample may be carry-over from other donors' samples. The chain couples TRBV19 to TRBJ1-1, with no clear D. CDR3 loop: CASKDVRNTEAFF. CDR3 coding DNA: TGTGCCAGTAAGGATGTCAGAAACACTGAAGCTTTCTTT.